Sequencing of this T cell receptor beta chain was carried out in a study of T cell responses to AZD1222 COVID-19 vaccine. Here immunoSEQ multiplex PCR was the method, and the copy in TCRdb shows in-frame clones only, minus some. The sample shows about 48,000 clones, approximately 86% of them seen only once. Germline values: CDR1 SGHTA, CDR2 FQGNSA. V was shortened by 6 bases and J by 4 bases, with 15 bases between the two germline ends. CDR3 size: 14 residues. This clonotype was sampled from an adult who received the AZD1222 COVID-19 vaccine. The specimen was peripheral blood, collected 28 days after the second AZD1222 dose. The gene calls are TRBV7-2 and TRBJ1-2, with a possible D match to TRBD1 (6 bases). This CDR3 is CASRGRGRPYGYTF. The CDR3 nucleotides are TGTGCCAGCAGGGGGCGGGGGCGGCCCTATGGCTACACCTTC.